Following are 10 T cell receptor beta chains from one sample sequenced in a study of early T cells in non-severe SARS-CoV-2 infection. TCRdb itself ran the 5' RACE reads through MiXCR, one entry per CDR3 protein. The data contain about 64,000 distinct CDR3 sequences, approximately 11% of them seen just once; the ten biggest clones take up roughly 3%. Sequencing used whole blood, obtained at baseline. The source is an adult who was a healthcare worker with PCR-confirmed SARS-CoV-2 infection or an uninfected control (not recorded which).

This clonotype was observed many times. The J gene is TRBJ2-7, the V gene TRBV9; D remains unclear. CDR3 length: 14 amino acids. CDR1 and CDR2 from the germline V gene are SGDLS and YYNGEE. Trimming left V 3 bases short and J 6 bases short, with 16 bases between. CDR3 coding DNA: TGTGCCAGCAGCGCGGCAGGAAGAGTGGGCGAGCAGTACTTC. Translated, it gives CASSAAGRVGEQYF.

This clonotype occurred many times. The chain links TRBV5-1 to TRBJ1-1; unclear D gene. V was trimmed by 4 bases and J by 4 bases, leaving 20 bases between them. Looked up from germline, CDR1 is SGHRS and CDR2 is YFSETQ. CDR3 length equals 16 residues. The CDR3 is CASSRRTGGESTEAFF. CDR3 nucleotides: TGCGCCAGCAGCCGGCGGACGGGCGGTGAGAGCACTGAAGCTTTCTTT.

Many counts were recorded for this clonotype. The chain links TRBV11-2 to TRBJ2-1; TRBD2 aligns across 8 bases. This CDR3 has 16 residues. Germline loops: CDR1 SGHAT, CDR2 FQNNGV. V dropped 0 bases and J dropped 6; count of bases not matched to a gene: 7. Here the CDR3 reads CASSLEAGLGRNEQFF. In DNA, the CDR3 is TGTGCCAGCAGCTTAGAGGCGGGACTAGGCCGCAATGAGCAGTTCTTC.

The V call is TRBV29-1, the J call TRBJ2-6; D is perhaps TRBD1 (5 bases). Germline assignment: CDR1 SQVTM and CDR2 ANQGSEA. This CDR3 is 14 amino acids long. Deletions cut 5 bases from V and 2 bases from J, with 10 bases between. The CDR3 sequence is CSVLGEPGANVLTF. The CDR3 DNA follows: TGCAGCGTTCTAGGGGAACCTGGGGCCAACGTCCTGACTTTC.

This clonotype was seen a handful of times. The V and J genes are TRBV7-9 and TRBJ2-1; D might be TRBD2 (6 bases). V lost 3 bases and J lost 9, with 21 bases in between. Germline V gene data show CDR1 as SEHNR and CDR2 as FQNEAQ (reference sequence). The CDR3 is 16 residues long. CDR3 coding DNA: TGTGCCAGCAGCTTTGATCTGCGCGGGGCAAGGAGTGAGCAGTTCTTC. Residues: CASSFDLRGARSEQFF.

The rearrangement uses TRBV6-2 or TRBV6-3 and TRBJ2-2; 9 bases fit TRBD1. The V segment lost 6 bases and the J segment 7 bases; nucleotides outside the gene matches: 9. The CDR3 runs to 15 residues. Germline lookup yields CDR1 MNHEY and CDR2 SVGEGT. CDR3 bases: TGTGCCAGCAGCGCTGCCGGGACAGGGAGCGGGGAGCTGTTTTTT. It codes for CASSAAGTGSGELFF.

The chain carries TRBV6-2 or TRBV6-3 and TRBJ2-1, with TRBD2 matching 12 bases. Per germline, CDR1 MNHEY and CDR2 SVGEGT. The trim removed 7 bases at V and 4 bases at J, leaving 8 bases unmatched. The CDR3 has 16 residues. The CDR3 region has the DNA TGTGCCAGCAAACGACCGACTAGCGGGGGTTACAATGAGCAGTTCTTC. As protein: CASKRPTSGGYNEQFF.

The chain has TRBV15 and TRBJ2-7; 7 nucleotides line up with TRBD1. V shed 0 bases, J shed 7 bases, and the junction held 6 bases outside the gene matches. The CDR3 length is 14 residues. Germline loops: CDR1 LNHNV, CDR2 YYDKDF (reference sequence). CDR3 loop: CATSREQGIGEQYF. CDR3 in DNA: TGTGCCACCAGCAGAGAACAGGGGATCGGGGAGCAGTACTTC.

This clonotype showed up many times. The rearrangement joins TRBV5-1 to TRBJ2-2; 7 bases fit TRBD1. Germline V gives CDR1 SGHRS, CDR2 YFSETQ. Germline trimming cut 3 bases from V and 4 bases from J; bases unmatched to any gene: 3. This CDR3 has 14 residues. The CDR3 coding sequence is TGCGCCAGCAGCTCCGGACAGGTCACCGGGGAGCTGTTTTTT. Amino acids: CASSSGQVTGELFF.

This clonotype was counted between two and nine times. The rearrangement uses TRBV11-2 and TRBJ2-3; 10 nucleotides agree with TRBD1. The CDR3 loop spans 15 amino acids. Germline V gene sequence: CDR1 SGHAT, CDR2 FQNNGV. The junction had 4 bases not matched to a gene; V was cut back by 5 bases and J by 2 bases. The CDR3 loop is CASSLTGGNTDTQYF. The CDR3 DNA reads as TGTGCCAGCAGCCTGACAGGGGGCAACACAGATACGCAGTATTTT.